A selection of T cell receptor beta chains follows, all from one sample in a study of regulatory T cells in long-lasting Graves disease. TCRdb analysed the multiplex PCR reads with MiXCR anew, one entry per CDR3 protein. Among under 250,000 distinct CDR3 sequences listed, about 19% were seen once. The sample was also reused in another study, on T cells in Graves' hyperthyroidism and ophthalmopathy.

The sequencing used peripheral blood mononuclear cells (PBMCs), collected at new diagnosis, from a patient treated with antithyroid drugs. Every receptor here comes from a woman between 25 and 40 years old with Graves disease. Both conserved end residues are part of each CDR3. A D gene is named only where the DNA matches it firmly. Expanded clones get a size class; other rows say once, few or many, or leave the size out.

CDR3 protein: CASSLGGAGETQYF
CDR3 DNA: TGTGCCAGCAGCTTGGGGGGCGCTGGAGAGACCCAGTACTTC
V gene: TRBV7-9
D gene: NA
clone size: many
J gene: TRBJ2-5

CDR3 protein: CASNFQDEQFF
CDR3 DNA: TGTGCCAGTAACTTCCAGGATGAGCAGTTCTTC
V gene: TRBV19
D gene: NA
clone size: NA
J gene: TRBJ2-1

CDR3 protein: CASRLTGASNQPQHF
CDR3 DNA: TGTGCCAGCAGATTGACAGGGGCAAGCAATCAGCCCCAGCATTTT
V gene: TRBV6-1
D gene: TRBD1
clone size: many
J gene: TRBJ1-5

CDR3 protein: CASGASTGSFSPLHF
CDR3 DNA: TGTGCCAGCGGGGCCTCGACAGGTTCCTTTTCACCCCTCCACTTT
V gene: TRBV28
D gene: NA
clone size: many
J gene: TRBJ1-6

CDR3 protein: CASSEAKNSPLHF
CDR3 DNA: TGTGCCAGCAGTGAGGCAAAAAATTCACCCCTCCACTTT
V gene: TRBV25-1
D gene: NA
clone size: NA
J gene: TRBJ1-6

CDR3 protein: CASSLGGTPTYNEQFF
CDR3 DNA: TGTGCCAGCAGTTTAGGAGGGACGCCGACCTACAATGAGCAGTTCTTC
V gene: TRBV28
D gene: NA
clone size: many
J gene: TRBJ2-1

CDR3 protein: CASSDRAPRDEQFF
CDR3 DNA: TGTGCCAGCAGTGACAGGGCTCCGCGCGATGAGCAGTTCTTC
V gene: TRBV6-2/TRBV6-3
D gene: TRBD1
clone size: many
J gene: TRBJ2-1

CDR3 protein: CSAAEGWSASTDTQYF
CDR3 DNA: TGCAGTGCCGCAGAGGGGTGGAGCGCTAGCACAGATACGCAGTATTTT
V gene: TRBV20-1
D gene: NA
clone size: few
J gene: TRBJ2-3

CDR3 protein: CASGGLAGGEQYF
CDR3 DNA: TGTGCCAGCGGGGGACTAGCGGGCGGGGAGCAGTACTTC
V gene: TRBV12-3/TRBV12-4
D gene: TRBD2
clone size: NA
J gene: TRBJ2-7

CDR3 protein: CASSPIKGDRSSSGNTIYF
CDR3 DNA: TGTGCCAGCAGCCCCATCAAAGGGGACAGGTCCTCCTCTGGAAACACCATATATTTT
V gene: TRBV7-2
D gene: TRBD1
clone size: few
J gene: TRBJ1-3

CDR3 protein: CASSPPEDTQYF
CDR3 DNA: TGTGCCAGCAGTCCACCCGAGGATACGCAGTATTTT
V gene: TRBV11-2
D gene: NA
clone size: once
J gene: TRBJ2-3

CDR3 protein: CSARERDRGQETQYF
CDR3 DNA: TGCAGTGCTAGAGAAAGGGACAGGGGGCAAGAGACCCAGTACTTC
V gene: TRBV20-1
D gene: TRBD1
clone size: many
J gene: TRBJ2-5

CDR3 protein: CASSIPGAQMNNEQFF
CDR3 DNA: TGTGCCAGCAGCATACCCGGGGCCCAGATGAACAATGAGCAGTTCTTC
V gene: TRBV6-1
D gene: NA
clone size: many
J gene: TRBJ2-1

CDR3 protein: CASSSGLAEGNEQFF
CDR3 DNA: TGTGCCAGCAGCTCGGGACTAGCGGAGGGCAATGAGCAGTTCTTC
V gene: TRBV7-2
D gene: TRBD2
clone size: NA
J gene: TRBJ2-1

CDR3 protein: CASSPAGEGQPQHF
CDR3 DNA: TGTGCCAGCTCACCAGCAGGGGAGGGTCAGCCCCAGCATTTT
V gene: TRBV18
D gene: NA
clone size: many
J gene: TRBJ1-5

CDR3 protein: CASSLQVLASGNTIYF
CDR3 DNA: TGTGCCAGCAGTTTACAGGTTCTGGCCTCTGGAAACACCATATATTTT
V gene: TRBV6-5
D gene: NA
clone size: many
J gene: TRBJ1-3

CDR3 protein: CASSLAPEDGEKLFF
CDR3 DNA: TGTGCCAGCAGCTTAGCGCCGGAGGACGGCGAAAAACTGTTTTTT
V gene: TRBV7-6
D gene: NA
clone size: few
J gene: TRBJ1-4

CDR3 protein: CSARDPLKGTAEGDTQYF
CDR3 DNA: TGCAGTGCTAGAGATCCCTTGAAGGGCACGGCGGAGGGAGATACGCAGTATTTT
V gene: TRBV20-1
D gene: NA
clone size: many
J gene: TRBJ2-3

CDR3 protein: CASSLEGGYEQYF
CDR3 DNA: TGTGCCAGCAGCTTAGAAGGCGGTTACGAGCAGTACTTC
V gene: TRBV11-3
D gene: NA
clone size: many
J gene: TRBJ2-7

CDR3 protein: CASSLDRAGGYTF
CDR3 DNA: TGTGCCAGCAGCTTGGACAGGGCCGGCGGCTACACCTTC
V gene: TRBV11-3
D gene: TRBD1
clone size: many
J gene: TRBJ1-2

CDR3 protein: CASSLAMAGEGYNEQFF
CDR3 DNA: TGTGCCAGCAGCTTAGCGATGGCGGGAGAGGGTTACAATGAGCAGTTCTTC
V gene: TRBV7-9
D gene: TRBD2
clone size: many
J gene: TRBJ2-1

CDR3 protein: CASSVSLGSTGELFF
CDR3 DNA: TGTGCCAGCAGTGTCTCCCTGGGGTCGACCGGGGAGCTGTTTTTT
V gene: TRBV2
D gene: NA
clone size: many
J gene: TRBJ2-2

CDR3 protein: CASSPPPIGNEQFF
CDR3 DNA: TGTGCCAGCTCACCACCGCCTATTGGCAATGAGCAGTTCTTC
V gene: TRBV18
D gene: NA
clone size: NA
J gene: TRBJ2-1

CDR3 protein: CAISDFRVADSYEQYF
CDR3 DNA: TGTGCCATCAGTGACTTCCGGGTAGCGGATTCCTACGAGCAGTACTTC
V gene: TRBV10-3
D gene: NA
clone size: many
J gene: TRBJ2-7

CDR3 protein: CASSSVWVGPNNQPQHF
CDR3 DNA: TGTGCCAGCAGTTCGGTTTGGGTAGGGCCTAATAATCAGCCCCAGCATTTT
V gene: TRBV28
D gene: NA
clone size: NA
J gene: TRBJ1-5

CDR3 protein: CSARDRAGGGTQYF
CDR3 DNA: TGCAGTGCTAGAGATCGGGCGGGGGGTGGTACGCAGTATTTT
V gene: TRBV20-1
D gene: TRBD2
clone size: many
J gene: TRBJ2-3

CDR3 protein: CASSREIGTSETRPGEPQYF
CDR3 DNA: TGTGCCAGCAGCCGGGAGATCGGGACTAGCGAGACCCGCCCCGGGGAGCCTCAGTACTTC
V gene: TRBV3-1
D gene: TRBD2
clone size: NA
J gene: TRBJ2-5

CDR3 protein: CASSPLIPGQGERAGYF
CDR3 DNA: TGTGCCAGCAGCCCACTCATCCCGGGACAGGGAGAACGAGCAGGATACTTC
V gene: TRBV6-1
D gene: TRBD1
clone size: NA
J gene: TRBJ2-7

CDR3 protein: CASSLEEQVDQPQHF
CDR3 DNA: TGTGCCAGCTCACTCGAGGAGCAGGTCGACCAGCCCCAGCATTTT
V gene: TRBV18
D gene: NA
clone size: NA
J gene: TRBJ1-5

CDR3 protein: CAWSSGTGGKNTEAFF
CDR3 DNA: TGTGCCTGGAGTTCCGGGACAGGGGGGAAGAACACTGAAGCTTTCTTT
V gene: TRBV30
D gene: TRBD1
clone size: many
J gene: TRBJ1-1

CDR3 protein: CASSLGRAAYEQYF
CDR3 DNA: TGTGCCAGCAGCTTAGGCCGAGCCGCCTACGAGCAGTACTTC
V gene: TRBV11-1
D gene: NA
clone size: many
J gene: TRBJ2-7

CDR3 protein: CSVARGVTEAFF
CDR3 DNA: TGCAGCGTTGCCAGGGGAGTCACTGAAGCTTTCTTT
V gene: TRBV29-1
D gene: NA
clone size: many
J gene: TRBJ1-1

CDR3 protein: CASSLGTGDYTGELFF
CDR3 DNA: TGTGCCAGCAGCTTAGGGACAGGGGACTACACCGGGGAGCTGTTTTTT
V gene: TRBV11-3
D gene: TRBD1
clone size: many
J gene: TRBJ2-2

CDR3 protein: CASRVTSGIAGHQRTDTQYF
CDR3 DNA: TGTGCCAGCAGGGTGACTAGCGGGATTGCGGGACACCAGCGAACAGATACGCAGTATTTT
V gene: TRBV2
D gene: TRBD2
clone size: NA
J gene: TRBJ2-3

CDR3 protein: CASSFDGTEAFF
CDR3 DNA: TGTGCCAGCAGTTTTGACGGCACTGAAGCTTTCTTT
V gene: TRBV6-2/TRBV6-3
D gene: NA
clone size: many
J gene: TRBJ1-1

CDR3 protein: CSVEAGGTYEQYF
CDR3 DNA: TGCAGTGTTGAAGCGGGAGGGACCTACGAGCAGTACTTC
V gene: TRBV20-1
D gene: TRBD2
clone size: many
J gene: TRBJ2-7

CDR3 protein: CAWSPGLAGGAYEQYF
CDR3 DNA: TGTGCCTGGAGTCCCGGACTAGCGGGAGGGGCATACGAGCAGTACTTC
V gene: TRBV30
D gene: TRBD2
clone size: many
J gene: TRBJ2-7

CDR3 protein: CASSLSGGQRHF
CDR3 DNA: TGCGCCAGCAGCCTTTCCGGGGGCCAGAGACATTTT
V gene: TRBV4-1
D gene: NA
clone size: few
J gene: TRBJ1-5

CDR3 protein: CASSPGPPSSQPQHF
CDR3 DNA: TGTGCCAGCTCCCCGGGCCCCCCGTCTAGTCAGCCCCAGCATTTT
V gene: TRBV18
D gene: NA
clone size: many
J gene: TRBJ1-5

CDR3 protein: CASSPPSGGALETQYF
CDR3 DNA: TGTGCCAGCAGCCCCCCTAGCGGGGGGGCCTTGGAGACCCAGTACTTC
V gene: TRBV7-9
D gene: TRBD2
clone size: many
J gene: TRBJ2-5

CDR3 protein: CASSLRGMRITDTQYF
CDR3 DNA: TGTGCCAGCAGTTTAAGGGGGATGCGGATCACAGATACGCAGTATTTT
V gene: TRBV28
D gene: NA
clone size: NA
J gene: TRBJ2-3

CDR3 protein: CASSLMTGTVTEAFF
CDR3 DNA: TGTGCCAGCAGCCTAATGACCGGGACGGTGACTGAAGCTTTCTTT
V gene: TRBV14
D gene: NA
clone size: NA
J gene: TRBJ1-1

CDR3 protein: CASSSLAGGPNEQFF
CDR3 DNA: TGCGCCAGCAGCTCGCTAGCGGGGGGCCCCAATGAGCAGTTCTTC
V gene: TRBV5-1
D gene: TRBD2
clone size: many
J gene: TRBJ2-1

CDR3 protein: CASSVADRVEQFF
CDR3 DNA: TGTGCCAGCAGCGTAGCAGACAGGGTGGAGCAGTTCTTC
V gene: TRBV9
D gene: TRBD1
clone size: many
J gene: TRBJ2-1

CDR3 protein: CASSLPPTAFSGNTIYF
CDR3 DNA: TGTGCCAGCAGTTTGCCCCCGACAGCGTTCTCTGGAAACACCATATATTTT
V gene: TRBV28
D gene: NA
clone size: many
J gene: TRBJ1-3